These 3 T cell receptor beta chains were all obtained from the same sample, sequenced in a study of cytomegalovirus exposure and HLA in healthy donors. It was with 60 Vbeta and 13 Jbeta primers that the PCR ran. Method: immunoSEQ multiplex PCR; TCRdb's copy keeps in-frame clones and lacks some. The sample lists under 200,000 clones; around 79% were seen once. Sample: PBMCs. The receptors originated from a woman in her forties or fifties in good health and CMV-seronegative.

Of note for this clone: This same CDR3 is encoded by further DNA sequences in the sample. This chain joins TRBV7-9 and TRBJ2-3, with a weak D call TRBD2 (5 bases). The germline V gene has CDR1 SEHNR and CDR2 FQNEAQ (reference sequence). Trimming left V 2 bases short and J 1 base short, with 7 bases between. The CDR3 consists of 14 residues. In DNA, the CDR3 is TGTGCCAGCAGCTTAACCGGGGGCACAGATACGCAGTATTTT. This codes for CASSLTGGTDTQYF.

The rearrangement joins TRBV2 to TRBJ2-1, with D perhaps TRBD1 (6 bases). CDR1 is SNHLY, CDR2 FYNNEI, per germline. V shed 8 bases and J shed 7 bases, with 24 bases lying between them. The CDR3 loop spans 16 amino acids. The CDR3 DNA reads TGTGCCAGCCCGCCACGGGGCGACAGGCTGGCTAATGAGCAGTTCTTC. Protein sequence: CASPPRGDRLANEQFF. The full variable domain, with the rest looked up from reference TRBV2 and TRBJ2-1, is EPEVTQTPSHQVTQMGQEVILRCVPISNHLYFYWYRQILGQKVEFLVSFYNNEISEKSEIFDDQFSVERPDGSNFTLKIRSTKLEDSAMYFCASPPRGDRLANEQFFGPGTRLTVL.

This sequence joins TRBV10-2 and TRBJ1-1; no clear D. V was cut by 1 base and J by 3 bases, with 15 bases left in between. The germline CDR1 and CDR2 sequences are WSHSY and SAAADI. This CDR3 is built from 16 residues. For the CDR3, the DNA is TGCGCCAGCAGTGAGTTTGGGGTCGGGAGGGACACTGAAGCTTTCTTT. Translating it yields CASSEFGVGRDTEAFF.